This T cell receptor beta chain originates from a study of T cell clonotyping in hematopoietic cell transplantation. Study-wide context: Cytoreduction preceded collection of pretransplant recipient samples.

The protocol was immunoSEQ multiplex PCR, while the TCRdb copy is restricted to in-frame clones and leaves out a portion. The data contain about 19,000 clones, around 88% of them seen just once; the ten biggest clones take up under 9.5%. Study findings and constraints: Few recipient clonotypes overlapped donors; over 95% were de novo at given depth. Recipient TCR diversity dropped after transplant; expanded clonotypes rose from day 30 to 180.

Per the germline V gene, CDR1 is SGDLS and CDR2 is YYNGEE. V was shortened by 0 bases and J by 8 bases, with 14 bases between the two germline ends. The CDR3 spans 15 residues. Concerning this clone: Antigen unknown.

Time point reported: recipient sample about 28 days before transplant, after cytoreduction. This rearrangement joins TRBV9 to TRBJ1-4; perhaps TRBD1 as D (5 bases). The source was peripheral blood mononuclear cells, collected before stem cell transplant. The receptor comes from a man between 50 and 59 years old with acute myeloid leukemia. Some clones in this sample may be carry-over from other donors' samples. CDR3 protein: CASSVGLGTTEKLFF. The CDR3 DNA reads as TGTGCCAGCAGCGTAGGACTAGGGACCACCGAAAAACTGTTTTTT.